Below, 19 T cell receptor beta chains from the same sample are listed, as sequenced in a study of OX40 agonist ivuxolimab in advanced cancers. Repertoires were generated with immunoSEQ multiplex PCR, while TCRdb's copy carries only in-frame clones and drops some. The repertoire holds fewer than 80,000 clones, with about 88% as singletons. The sample was CD4+ or CD8+ T cells sorted from blood, taken in a trial of the OX40 agonist ivuxolimab. These receptor sequences come from an adult with an advanced solid tumor such as melanoma, head and neck, liver or kidney cancer.

The CDR3 DNA is TGTGCCAGTACGGGATTCCAGGGGGCAGGCTCCCTACTCGGTCAGCCCCAGCATTTT. This translates into CASTGFQGAGSLLGQPQHF. The chain carries TRBV19 and TRBJ1-5; 8 bases match TRBD1. CDR3 length equals 19 residues. Per germline, CDR1 LNHDA and CDR2 SQIVND (reference sequence). J was trimmed by 6 bases and V by 7 bases; bases with no gene match: 23.

The chain has TRBV6-5 and TRBJ1-2; D possibly corresponds to TRBD1 (5 bases). Trimming took 6 bases from V and 2 from J, leaving 10 bases between them. The CDR3 contains 13 residues. CDR1 is MNHEY, CDR2 SVGAGI, per germline. CDR3 DNA sequence: TGTGCCAGCAGCCCCCGGGACAACTATGGCTACACCTTC. It is translated as CASSPRDNYGYTF.

On this clone: One junction end does not reproduce the germline sequence, and a read error may be involved. The chain combines TRBV5-4 with TRBJ2-3; the match to TRBD2 covers 9 bases. Germline V gene sequence: CDR1 SGHNT, CDR2 YYREEE (reference sequence). The CDR3 is made up of 15 amino acids. The CDR3 DNA sequence: TGTGCCAGCAGCTTCCCAGGGACTAGCAGAGATACGCAGTATTTT. This gives the protein CASSFPGTSRDTQYF.

This chain links TRBV7-8 with TRBJ1-1; TRBD1 is a possible D gene (5 bases). V gave up 5 bases and J gave up 6 bases, with 19 bases separating them. Germline V lookup: CDR1 SGHVS, CDR2 FQNEAQ. The CDR3 totals 15 residues. DNA for the CDR3: TGTGCCAGCAGCCCAGGGTGGGGGAGTAGCGCTGAAGCTTTCTTT. Its protein product is CASSPGWGSSAEAFF.

The chain employs TRBV5-1 and TRBJ2-3; the match to TRBD2 covers 13 bases. CDR1 SGHRS and CDR2 YFSETQ come from the germline V gene. The CDR3 has 17 residues. Germline trimming cut 4 bases from V and 4 bases from J; bases unmatched to any gene: 9. DNA of the CDR3: TGCGCCAGCAGCCCCAGGACTAGCGGGGGTAGGGCAGATACGCAGTATTTT. Its protein is CASSPRTSGGRADTQYF.

V usage is TRBV5-1 and J usage is TRBJ2-7; perhaps TRBD2 as D (6 bases). V was cut by 4 bases and J by 0 bases, with 11 bases left in between. Per the germline V gene, CDR1 is SGHRS and CDR2 is YFSETQ. The CDR3 has 14 amino acids. Written as DNA, the CDR3 is TGCGCCAGCAGCCCCTTGACTAGCTCCTACGAGCAGTACTTC. Translated: CASSPLTSSYEQYF.

The CDR3 protein is CASSPGERLAGVGTQYF. The CDR3 bases are TGTGCCAGCAGCCCCGGGGAGAGACTAGCGGGGGTCGGGACCCAGTACTTC. The chain couples TRBV9 to TRBJ2-5, with 12 nucleotides matching TRBD2. V dropped 4 bases and J dropped 7; count of bases not matched to a gene: 14. Germline V gene sequence: CDR1 SGDLS, CDR2 YYNGEE. This CDR3 spans 17 amino acids.

The rearrangement joins TRBV12-5 to TRBJ1-1; D is uncertain. The CDR3 is 13 amino acids. V shed 6 bases and J shed 0 bases, with 8 bases lying between them. Germline V gene sequence: CDR1 LGHNT, CDR2 FRNRAP. The CDR3 region has the DNA TGTGCTAGTGGACGTTATTTGAACACTGAAGCTTTCTTT. As protein: CASGRYLNTEAFF.

The chain recombines TRBV19 with TRBJ1-6; TRBD1 might be the D (6 bases). Between the trimmed V and J ends, which lost 6 bases and 8 bases, there was a span of 11 bases. Germline V CDR1 and CDR2: LNHDA, SQIVND (reference sequence). The CDR3 runs 13 residues. The CDR3 nucleotides are TGTGCCAGTAGAGACAGGCTAGATTCACCCCTCCACTTT. Translation gives CASRDRLDSPLHF.

This clone showed up just a few times. The V and J genes are TRBV11-2 and TRBJ2-2; perhaps TRBD2 as D (6 bases). The CDR3 contains 16 residues. The V end lost 7 bases, the J end lost 7 bases, and 22 bases lay between the germline ends. Germline CDR1 and CDR2: SGHAT and FQNNGV. The CDR3 region is CASTRGGPSVGGELFF. CDR3 in DNA: TGTGCCAGCACCCGGGGCGGCCCTAGCGTCGGCGGGGAGCTGTTTTTT.

V is TRBV18 and J is TRBJ1-2; 7 positions agree with TRBD1. The CDR3 has 15 residues. V was pared by 4 bases and J by 7 bases, with 12 bases of the junction left unmatched. The germline V gene has CDR1 KGHSH and CDR2 LQKENI. DNA for the CDR3: TGTGCCAGCTCACTTGGGACAGACAACTATGGTGGCTACACCTTC. Encoded protein: CASSLGTDNYGGYTF.

In this sample, this clone turned up once. This sequence joins TRBV2 and TRBJ1-5, with D possibly being TRBD1 (6 bases). This CDR3 contains 15 residues. Germline V gene data show CDR1 as SNHLY and CDR2 as FYNNEI. With 5 bases removed from V and 7 bases from J, the gap between germline ends came to 18 bases. CDR3 nucleotides: TGTGCCAGCAGTTTAGGGGGACTCCCGAAGCAGCCCCAGCATTTT. It translates to CASSLGGLPKQPQHF.

In this sample, this clone turned up once. As DNA, the CDR3 is TGTGCCAGCTCACCTCAGGGACAGGCAACTAATGAAAAACTGTTTTTT. Its translation is CASSPQGQATNEKLFF. V usage is TRBV18 and J usage is TRBJ1-4; TRBD1 matches at 8 bases. The V gene's germline CDR1 is KGHSH and CDR2 LQKENI. The CDR3 has 16 amino acids. With 3 bases clipped from V and 0 bases from J, the junction kept 3 bases outside the gene matches.

The J gene is TRBJ1-2, the V gene TRBV6-1; no firm D call. This CDR3 comprises 15 residues. Germline CDR1 reads MNHNS; CDR2 reads SASEGT. V lost 1 base to trimming and J lost 0 bases, with 9 bases between them. The chain's CDR3 is CASSEGPRANYGYTF. In DNA form, the CDR3 reads TGTGCCAGCAGTGAAGGGCCGCGAGCTAACTATGGCTACACCTTC.

This clone has just one count. J is TRBJ1-4 and V is TRBV15; maybe TRBD1 (5 bases). This CDR3 spans 15 amino acids. The germline gives CDR1 LNHNV, CDR2 YYDKDF (reference sequence). Trimming removed 1 base at V and 3 bases at J, with 9 bases between. This CDR3 reads CATSRAGTANEKLFF. CDR3 nucleotides: TGTGCCACCAGCAGAGCAGGGACGGCTAATGAAAAACTGTTTTTT.

The chain carries TRBV5-1 and TRBJ1-6; D remains ambiguous. The CDR3 has 15 residues. V lost 4 bases and J 4 bases, leaving 12 bases between the germline ends. Per germline, CDR1 SGHRS and CDR2 YFSETQ. CDR3 bases: TGCGCCAGCAGCGAGCAAAGGCCTTATAATTCACCCCTCCACTTT. Protein sequence: CASSEQRPYNSPLHF.

This chain links TRBV5-1 with TRBJ2-5, with 7 positions matching TRBD1. The V segment lost 4 bases and the J segment 3 bases; nucleotides outside the gene matches: 6. The CDR3 runs 14 residues. Germline V gene sequence: CDR1 SGHRS, CDR2 YFSETQ. The CDR3 DNA reads as TGCGCCAGCAGCCCTAGGACAGGTGAAGAGACCCAGTACTTC. Translation: CASSPRTGEETQYF.

CDR3: CASAATGTSRGYGYTF. CDR3 bases: TGCGCCAGCGCTGCTACCGGGACAAGCCGAGGCTATGGCTACACCTTC. The chain joins TRBV10-2 to TRBJ1-2, with D maybe TRBD1 (6 bases). Germline assignment: CDR1 WSHSY and CDR2 SAAADI. The CDR3 is 16 residues long. V lost 8 bases to trimming and J lost 4 bases, with 23 bases between them.

The genes are TRBV5-6 and TRBJ1-2, with TRBD1 identical over 7 bases. Germline loops: CDR1 SGHDT, CDR2 YYEEEE. The CDR3 extends over 15 amino acids. V was clipped by 0 bases and J by 8 bases; unmatched bases: 10. CDR3 sequence reads: CASSLDQRQGTGYTF. In DNA form, the CDR3 reads TGTGCCAGCAGCTTGGACCAAAGACAGGGTACGGGCTACACCTTC.